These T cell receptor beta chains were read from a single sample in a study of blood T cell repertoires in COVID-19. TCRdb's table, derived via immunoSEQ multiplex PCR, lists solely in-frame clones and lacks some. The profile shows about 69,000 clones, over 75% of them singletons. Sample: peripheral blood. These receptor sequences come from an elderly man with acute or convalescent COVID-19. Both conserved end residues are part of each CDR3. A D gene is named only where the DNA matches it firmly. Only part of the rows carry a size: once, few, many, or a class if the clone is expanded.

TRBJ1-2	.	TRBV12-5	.	CASGLSPQLTGSVYTF	TGTGCTAGTGGTTTGTCCCCACAACTGACAGGCTCTGTCTACACCTTC
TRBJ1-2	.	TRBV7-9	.	CASSLEGVGSGYTF	TGTGCCAGCAGCTTAGAAGGGGTGGGGTCCGGCTACACCTTC
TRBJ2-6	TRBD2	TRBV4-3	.	CASSQDPGGYSGANVLTF	TGCGCCAGCAGCCAAGATCCCGGGGGGTACTCTGGGGCCAACGTCCTGACTTTC
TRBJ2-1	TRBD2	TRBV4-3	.	CASSHETSANSYNEQFF	TGCGCCAGCAGCCATGAAACTAGCGCGAACTCCTACAATGAGCAGTTCTTC
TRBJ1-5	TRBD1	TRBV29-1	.	CSAQTGDQPQHF	TGCAGCGCACAGACAGGGGATCAGCCCCAGCATTTT
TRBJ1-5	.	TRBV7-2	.	CASSLDSYQPQHF	TGTGCCAGCAGCTTAGACAGCTATCAGCCCCAGCATTTT
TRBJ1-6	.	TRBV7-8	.	CASSLGRSGRENSPLHF	TGTGCCAGCAGCTTAGGGAGATCAGGGCGTGAAAATTCACCCCTCCACTTT
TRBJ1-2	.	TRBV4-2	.	CASSQVTPPRSYGYTF	TGTGCCAGCAGCCAAGTAACTCCGCCGAGGAGCTATGGCTACACCTTC
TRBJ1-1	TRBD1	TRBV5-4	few	CASSTGENTEAFF	TGTGCCAGCAGCACAGGGGAGAACACTGAAGCTTTCTTT
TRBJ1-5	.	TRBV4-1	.	CASSQEQINQPQHF	TGCGCCAGCAGCCAAGAACAGATCAATCAGCCCCAGCATTTT
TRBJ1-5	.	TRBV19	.	CASSISGINLQPQHF	TGTGCCAGTAGTATATCAGGGATCAACCTCCAGCCCCAGCATTTT
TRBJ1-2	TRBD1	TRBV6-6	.	CASSYSDRAGYTF	TGTGCCAGCAGTTACTCGGACAGGGCTGGCTACACCTTC
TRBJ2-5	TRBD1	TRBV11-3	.	CASSLGQGEETQYF	TGTGCCAGCAGCTTAGGACAGGGTGAAGAGACCCAGTACTTC
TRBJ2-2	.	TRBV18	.	CASSPQGTGTGELFF	TGTGCCAGCTCACCGCAGGGGACGGGCACCGGGGAGCTGTTTTTT
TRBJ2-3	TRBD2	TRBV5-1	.	CASSRTSGFSTDTQYF	TGCGCCAGCAGTCGGACTAGCGGATTTAGCACAGATACGCAGTATTTT
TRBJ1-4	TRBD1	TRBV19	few	CATEITYRGGSEKLFF	TGTGCCACCGAGATAACGTACAGGGGTGGCAGTGAAAAACTGTTTTTT
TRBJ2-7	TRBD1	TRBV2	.	CASRRDSTYEQYF	TGTGCCAGCAGGAGGGACAGCACCTACGAGCAGTACTTC
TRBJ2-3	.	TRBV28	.	CASSFSGLGETSTDTQYF	TGTGCCAGCAGTTTTAGCGGTCTCGGGGAAACTAGCACAGATACGCAGTATTTT
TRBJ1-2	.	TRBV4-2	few	CASSQDFQGGYTF	TGTGCCAGCAGCCAAGATTTTCAGGGCGGCTACACCTTC
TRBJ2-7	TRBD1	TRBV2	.	CASRRPGGNEQYF	TGTGCCAGCAGACGCCCAGGGGGCAACGAGCAGTACTTC
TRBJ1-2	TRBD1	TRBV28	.	CASSLFGTGVGYTF	TGTGCCAGCAGTTTATTTGGGACAGGCGTCGGCTACACCTTC
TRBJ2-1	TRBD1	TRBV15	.	CATSRGGTGGRSYNEQFF	TGTGCCACCAGCAGAGGGGGGACAGGGGGACGCTCCTACAATGAGCAGTTCTTC
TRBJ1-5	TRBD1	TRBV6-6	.	CASSKTGVVQPQHF	TGTGCCAGCAGTAAGACAGGGGTGGTTCAGCCCCAGCATTTT
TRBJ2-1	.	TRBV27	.	CASRLTGSYNEQFF	TGTGCCAGCAGGCTAACAGGGTCTTACAATGAGCAGTTCTTC
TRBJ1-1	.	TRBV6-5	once	CASSFDTRSNTEAFF	TGTGCCAGCAGTTTCGACACAAGGTCGAACACTGAAGCTTTCTTT
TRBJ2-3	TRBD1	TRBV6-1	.	CASSETGGPDTQYF	TGTGCCAGCAGTGAGACAGGGGGCCCAGATACGCAGTATTTT
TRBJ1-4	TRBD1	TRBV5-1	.	CASSPGTANEKLFF	TGCGCCAGCTCCCCCGGGACAGCCAATGAAAAACTGTTTTTT
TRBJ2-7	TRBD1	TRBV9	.	CASSDTGAYEQYF	TGTGCCAGCAGCGATACAGGGGCCTACGAGCAGTACTTC
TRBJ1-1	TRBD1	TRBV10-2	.	CASREGQMNTEAFF	TGCGCCAGCAGGGAGGGACAGATGAACACTGAAGCTTTCTTT
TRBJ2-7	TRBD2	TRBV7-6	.	CASSFGTSETYEQYF	TGTGCCAGCAGCTTCGGGACTAGTGAAACTTACGAGCAGTACTTC
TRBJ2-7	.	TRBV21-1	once	CASSKTPRGTSVCYEQYF	TGTGCCAGCAGCAAAACACCAAGAGGGACTAGCGTCTGCTACGAGCAGTACTTC
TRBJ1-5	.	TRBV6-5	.	CASRGNQPQHF	TGTGCCAGTCGAGGCAATCAGCCCCAGCATTTT
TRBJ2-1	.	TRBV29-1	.	CSVEAPGDSYNEQFF	TGCAGCGTTGAAGCCCCGGGGGACTCCTACAATGAGCAGTTCTTC
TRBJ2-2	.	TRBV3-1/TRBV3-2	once	CASSQVRAYTGELFF	TGTGCCAGCAGCCAGGTGAGGGCCTACACCGGGGAGCTGTTTTTT
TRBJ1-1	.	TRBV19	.	CASSIVRQINTEAFF	TGTGCCAGTAGTATAGTCAGACAGATTAACACTGAAGCTTTCTTT
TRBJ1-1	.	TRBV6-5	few	CASRGPGWTEAFF	TGTGCCAGCAGAGGGCCAGGGTGGACTGAAGCTTTCTTT
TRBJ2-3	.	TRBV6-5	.	CASSYSGGLLLDTQYF	TGTGCCAGCAGTTACTCAGGGGGTCTGCTCCTTGATACGCAGTATTTT
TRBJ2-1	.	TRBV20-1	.	CSASLRDGQFF	TGCAGTGCTAGTTTGCGGGACGGGCAGTTCTTC
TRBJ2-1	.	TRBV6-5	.	CASSYSSGEPYNEQFF	TGTGCCAGCAGTTACTCTTCCGGGGAGCCCTACAATGAGCAGTTCTTC
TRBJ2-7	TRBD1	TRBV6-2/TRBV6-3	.	CASSRGQLIGEQYF	TGTGCCAGCAGTCGGGGACAGCTAATAGGCGAGCAGTACTTC
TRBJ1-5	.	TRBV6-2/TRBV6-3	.	CASSYGGTYSNQPQHF	TGTGCCAGCAGTTATGGAGGGACTTATAGCAATCAGCCCCAGCATTTT
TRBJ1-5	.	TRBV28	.	CASSTGSSTNQPQHF	TGTGCCAGCAGTACAGGTTCCAGCACCAATCAGCCCCAGCATTTT
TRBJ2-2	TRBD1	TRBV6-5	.	CASSFTGGTGELFF	TGTGCCAGCAGTTTTACAGGGGGAACCGGGGAGCTGTTTTTT
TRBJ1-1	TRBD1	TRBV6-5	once	CASRGQLEAFF	TGTGCCAGCAGGGGACAGCTGGAAGCTTTCTTT
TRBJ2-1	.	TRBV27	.	CASSLWSRDSDEQFF	TGTGCCAGCAGTTTATGGTCCAGGGACTCGGATGAGCAGTTCTTC
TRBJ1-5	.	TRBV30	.	CAWSRQSGQPQHF	TGTGCCTGGAGCAGGCAGTCTGGTCAGCCCCAGCATTTT
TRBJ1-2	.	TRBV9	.	CASSPARANYGYTF	TGTGCCAGCAGCCCAGCACGGGCTAACTATGGCTACACCTTC
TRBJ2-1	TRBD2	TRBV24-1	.	CATSDYLAGGNEQFF	TGTGCCACCAGTGATTATCTAGCGGGGGGCAATGAGCAGTTCTTC
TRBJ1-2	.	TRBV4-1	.	CASSPQLPMKTVNYGYTF	TGCGCCAGCAGCCCCCAACTCCCTATGAAGACAGTGAACTATGGCTACACCTTC
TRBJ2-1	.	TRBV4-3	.	CASAPEVAHNEQFF	TGCGCCAGCGCCCCTGAGGTAGCCCACAATGAGCAGTTCTTC
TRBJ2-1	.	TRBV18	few	CASSPGPGGSSYNEQFF	TGTGCCAGCTCACCAGGGCCTGGAGGGAGTAGCTACAATGAGCAGTTCTTC
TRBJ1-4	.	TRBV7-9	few	CASSLDTPNEKLFF	TGTGCCAGCAGCTTAGACACCCCTAATGAAAAACTGTTTTTT
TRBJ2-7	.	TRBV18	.	CASSPGGTWEQYF	TGTGCCAGCTCACCAGGAGGGACCTGGGAGCAGTACTTC
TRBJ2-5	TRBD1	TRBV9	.	CASSAGQGGETQYF	TGTGCCAGCAGCGCCGGACAGGGAGGAGAGACCCAGTACTTC
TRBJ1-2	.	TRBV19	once	CASTGRASANYGYTF	TGTGCCAGTACCGGCAGGGCGTCGGCTAACTATGGCTACACCTTC